This is a list of T cell receptor beta chains from one sample in a study of T cells in localized non-small cell lung cancer. Repertoires were generated with immunoSEQ multiplex PCR, while TCRdb's copy carries only in-frame clones and drops some. This sample has 2,000 to 2,500 clones, with roughly 29% found just once. The sample in question was normal lung tissue next to the tumor, obtained before any cancer treatment. All receptors come from a man between 40 and 70 years old with stage I lung adenocarcinoma. The CDR3 runs from the conserved cysteine through the conserved F or W. Fields, in order: J gene, clone size, D gene, V gene, CDR3 DNA, CDR3 protein. A D gene is named only where the DNA matches it firmly. For some rows the clone size is stated as once, few or many, or as a class when expanded; others skip it.

J: TRBJ2-3
size: -
D: TRBD1
V: TRBV6-1
DNA: TGTGCCAGCAGTGTGGGGACAGGGAGCACAGATACGCAGTATTTT
CDR3: CASSVGTGSTDTQYF

J: TRBJ1-5
size: -
D: -
V: TRBV10-1
DNA: TGCGCCAGCAGTGTAGGCCAGCCCCAGCATTTT
CDR3: CASSVGQPQHF

J: TRBJ2-7
size: -
D: -
V: TRBV18
DNA: TGTGCCAGCTCACCACCGGTGAGGGCCTCCGAGCAGTACTTC
CDR3: CASSPPVRASEQYF

J: TRBJ2-5
size: few
D: -
V: TRBV9
DNA: TGTGCCAGCAGTGATGGTCAGTTGACAAAAGAGACCCAGTACTTC
CDR3: CASSDGQLTKETQYF

J: TRBJ1-3
size: large
D: -
V: TRBV6-8
DNA: TGTGCCAGCAGGGAAACAGGGTCTGGAAACACCATATATTTT
CDR3: CASRETGSGNTIYF

J: TRBJ1-2
size: -
D: -
V: TRBV6-8
DNA: TGTGCCAGCAGTTACGGTGGGATGGGTTCCTATGGCTACACCTTC
CDR3: CASSYGGMGSYGYTF

J: TRBJ1-1
size: -
D: -
V: TRBV19
DNA: TGTGCCAGTAGTATAGAAGGGGTGAACACTGAAGCTTTCTTT
CDR3: CASSIEGVNTEAFF

J: TRBJ1-3
size: -
D: -
V: TRBV18
DNA: TGTGCCAGCTCCGGCTTGAGGGAATCTGGAAACACCATATATTTT
CDR3: CASSGLRESGNTIYF

J: TRBJ2-3
size: -
D: -
V: TRBV29-1
DNA: TGCAGCGTGGGGCCGTCGAGTGGAGATACGCAGTATTTT
CDR3: CSVGPSSGDTQYF

J: TRBJ2-1
size: few
D: TRBD2
V: TRBV6-8
DNA: TGTGCCAGCAGCAGATGGGGGCCGAAAAGCACTAGCGGGGGGAATGAGCAGTTCTTC
CDR3: CASSRWGPKSTSGGNEQFF

J: TRBJ2-2
size: medium-sized
D: -
V: TRBV1
DNA: TGCACCAGCAGCCAAGACGGCAGGGGCTCGGCCGGGGAGCTGTTTTTT
CDR3: CTSSQDGRGSAGELFF

J: TRBJ1-1
size: once
D: -
V: TRBV14
DNA: TGTGCCAGCAGCCCCCTAGAGGAGGGCCGGGACACTGAAGCTTTCTTT
CDR3: CASSPLEEGRDTEAFF

J: TRBJ1-5
size: -
D: -
V: TRBV6-8
DNA: TGTGCCAGCAGTGGCCTTGAGTGGGATCAGCCCCAGCATTTT
CDR3: CASSGLEWDQPQHF

J: TRBJ2-1
size: -
D: -
V: TRBV5-1
DNA: TGCGCCAGCAGAGCAGACGGGCCTTACAATGAGCAGTTCTTC
CDR3: CASRADGPYNEQFF

J: TRBJ2-7
size: few
D: TRBD2
V: TRBV6-8
DNA: TGTGCCAGCAGTTACGGGCCAGCGGGGAGGGGCGAGCAGTACTTC
CDR3: CASSYGPAGRGEQYF

J: TRBJ2-5
size: -
D: TRBD2
V: TRBV2
DNA: TGTGCCAGCAAAAAGAGACTAGCGGGGGGGCTGGAGACCCAGTACTTC
CDR3: CASKKRLAGGLETQYF

J: TRBJ2-6
size: -
D: -
V: TRBV15
DNA: TGTGCCACCAGCAGGAGACTATCTGGGGCCAACGTCCTGACTTTC
CDR3: CATSRRLSGANVLTF